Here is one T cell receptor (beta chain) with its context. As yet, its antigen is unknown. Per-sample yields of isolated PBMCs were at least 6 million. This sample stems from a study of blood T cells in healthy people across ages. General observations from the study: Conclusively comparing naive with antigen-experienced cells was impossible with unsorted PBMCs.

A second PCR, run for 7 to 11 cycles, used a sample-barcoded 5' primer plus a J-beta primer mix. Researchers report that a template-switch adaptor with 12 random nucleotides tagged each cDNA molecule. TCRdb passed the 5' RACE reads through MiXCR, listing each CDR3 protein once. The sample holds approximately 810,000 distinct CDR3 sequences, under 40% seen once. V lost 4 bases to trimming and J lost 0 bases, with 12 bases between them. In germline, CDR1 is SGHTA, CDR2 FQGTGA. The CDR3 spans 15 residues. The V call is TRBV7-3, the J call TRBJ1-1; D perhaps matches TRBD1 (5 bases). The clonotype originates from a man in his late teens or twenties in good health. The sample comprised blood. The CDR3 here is CASSSSGTLNTEAFF. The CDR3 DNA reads TGTGCCAGCAGCTCATCGGGGACGTTGAACACTGAAGCTTTCTTT. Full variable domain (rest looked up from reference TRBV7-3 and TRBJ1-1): GAGVSQTPSNKVTEKGKYVELRCDPISGHTALYWYRQSLGQGPEFLIYFQGTGAADDSGLPNDRFFAVRPEGSVSTLKIQRTERGDSAVYLCASSSSGTLNTEAFFGQGTRLTVV.